This T cell receptor beta chain was obtained from a study of T cells after posttransplantation cyclophosphamide. Measured with immunoSEQ multiplex PCR; TCRdb has only the in-frame clones, and not every one. The table lists around 44,000 clones, with no singletons. In its sample, this clone was seen a few times. Its antigen remains unidentified. This related bone marrow graft donor gave peripheral blood on the day of marrow donation. The V gene's germline CDR1 is SGDLS and CDR2 YYNGEE. The CDR3 is made up of 15 amino acids. Between the trimmed V and J ends, which lost 0 bases and 4 bases, there was a span of 13 bases. General study results and limits: Donor CD8+ memory clones often dominated recipient blood repertoires at later times. After PTCy, TRB diversity resembled that of CNI/methotrexate controls. TRB overlap between skin or GI tissue T cells and blood was limited.

The sample consisted of PBMCs. The rearrangement joins TRBV9 to TRBJ2-5, with D possibly matching TRBD2 (5 bases). This clonotype originated in a man aged 35 to 55 in good health, CMV-negative, and a related stem cell transplant donor. The CDR3 bases are TGTGCCAGCAGCGTAGCTATGAGGGCGGGAGAGACCCAGTACTTC. This sequence encodes CASSVAMRAGETQYF.